These T cell receptor beta chains were read from a single sample in a study of identical twins. Each CDR3 protein is one row after TCRdb ran MiXCR on the 5' RACE reads. Of 1.5 million to 2 million distinct CDR3 sequences detected, about 31% appear once; the ten largest clones hold roughly 0.3%. Sequenced material: cord blood. The receptor set was obtained from a newborn girl in good health. CDR3s include the opening cysteine and the closing phenylalanine or tryptophan. Fields, in order: V gene, clone size, CDR3 length, CDR3 protein. Some rows have no size entry. The others give once, few or many, or a class for an expanded clone.

TRBV10-3,.,14,CATSDCQKRNEQFF
TRBV7-2,.,15,CASSLGNWAHNEQFF
TRBV10-3,.,17,CAISESWINGGTDTQYF
TRBV6-1,.,15,CASSPYTGQNTEAFF
TRBV27,.,12,CASSFGRAPLHF
TRBV20-1,.,15,CSARGSGLSYNEQFF
TRBV7-2,few,14,CASSYKVLGNTQYF
TRBV29-1,many,13,CSVRAPLTDTQYF
TRBV6-4,.,16,CASSASHRGSYNEQFF
TRBV10-3,.,13,CAIRRGQDYGYTF
TRBV29-1,many,15,CSVDPGRGVFYGYTF
TRBV20-1,.,17,CSASWGSGLLAKNIQYF
TRBV20-1,many,11,CSATSRTEQFF
TRBV21-1,.,15,CASNDSLSSYNEQFF
TRBV2,.,12,CAKEAKNTEAFF
TRBV20-1,many,12,CSASGISYEQYF
TRBV10-3,.,17,CAVSESKTSGRTGELFF
TRBV20-1,few,15,CSASDGPSLSYEQYF
TRBV19,.,17,CASTIGTGGGYNYGYTF
TRBV28,.,15,CASSGSGRALYTQYF
TRBV5-6,few,16,CASSLWSSHFYNEQFF
TRBV24-1,.,12,CATSQDPDTQYF
TRBV7-2,.,11,CASSLAVGQYF
TRBV6-5,.,15,CASSTGRSNSYEQYF
TRBV4-1,.,16,CASSRIVAGGYNEQFF
TRBV28,many,15,CASSTGTVYNSPLHF
TRBV12-3/TRBV12-4,.,14,CASSPGTQFYGYTF
TRBV24-1,.,17,CATSDPAGRGGQGTQYF
TRBV7-8,few,12,CASSRTEEAQYF
TRBV20-1,few,15,CSARARTESNEKLFF
TRBV5-1,few,14,CASSFDSLGSPLHF
TRBV5-1,few,17,CASSKGTSGRRENIQYF
TRBV7-6,.,18,CASSRTGPQGKTNEKLFF
TRBV3-1,few,15,CASSLYLASSYEQYF
TRBV5-4,.,18,CASSLMLAGGPGTDTQYF
TRBV27,.,15,CASGLGGFGNTEAFF
TRBV6-2/TRBV6-3,.,15,CASKLSGGSTDTQYF
TRBV5-1,.,15,CASSSAESSYNEQYF
TRBV2,once,16,CASSAGTGVYNSPLQF
TRBV28,.,13,CASRGLGNSPLHF
TRBV5-6,.,16,CASSLRGTSPYNEQFF
TRBV7-2,.,14,CASSWDWLQETQYF
TRBV27,.,14,CASSWGRAADTQYF
TRBV5-1,few,18,CASSPFTVAGLSYNEQFF
TRBV11-2,.,12,CASRRPGTEQFF
TRBV7-9,.,13,CASSWDYFSEQYF
TRBV5-6,few,15,CASSLVTREIDEQYF
TRBV27,.,15,CASSYSGGLTDTQYF
TRBV7-9,few,16,CASSFNLLGPGSGYTF
TRBV5-4,.,13,CASSTDRHNEQFF
TRBV5-1,few,11,CASRSGPEQFF
TRBV7-6,.,15,CASSLQLGQNNEQYF